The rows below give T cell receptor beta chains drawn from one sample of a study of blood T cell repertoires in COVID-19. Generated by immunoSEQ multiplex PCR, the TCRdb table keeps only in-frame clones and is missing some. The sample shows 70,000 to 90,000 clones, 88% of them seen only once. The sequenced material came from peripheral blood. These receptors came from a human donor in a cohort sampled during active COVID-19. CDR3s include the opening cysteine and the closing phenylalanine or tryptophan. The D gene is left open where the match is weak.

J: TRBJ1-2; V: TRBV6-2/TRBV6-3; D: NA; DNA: TGTGCCAGCAGTGCTCGAGGGCATGGCTACACCTTC; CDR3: CASSARGHGYTF
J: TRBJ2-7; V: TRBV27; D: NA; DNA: TGTGCCAGCAGCCGCTTCGGGTCCTACGAGCAGTACTTC; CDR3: CASSRFGSYEQYF
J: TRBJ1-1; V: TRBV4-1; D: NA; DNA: TGCGCCAGCAGCCAATCCTCAAGGGGATTCCGAGGGGGAACTGAAGCTTTCTTT; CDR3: CASSQSSRGFRGGTEAFF
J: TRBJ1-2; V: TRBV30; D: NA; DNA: TGTGCCTGGAGTGTATCACCGGGAGGCTACACCTTC; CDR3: CAWSVSPGGYTF
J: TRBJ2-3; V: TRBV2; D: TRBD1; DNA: TGTGCCAGCAGTAGCAAGAGCAGGGGGCTGGGCACAGATACGCAGTATTTT; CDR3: CASSSKSRGLGTDTQYF
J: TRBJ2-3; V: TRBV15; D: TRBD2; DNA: TGTGCCACCAGCAGAGTTAGCGGGGGCTCTTGGGATACGCAGTATTTT; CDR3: CATSRVSGGSWDTQYF
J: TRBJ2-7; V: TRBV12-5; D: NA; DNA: TGTGCTAGTAAGTCGCAGGCATACGAGCAGTACTTC; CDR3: CASKSQAYEQYF
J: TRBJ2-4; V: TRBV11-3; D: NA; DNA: TGTGCCAGCAGCTTCTCTGTAGGGGCAGGCATTCAGTACTTC; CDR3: CASSFSVGAGIQYF
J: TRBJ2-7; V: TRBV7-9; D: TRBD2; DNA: TGTGCCAGCAGCCCCCAAACCGGACTAGCGGCATTCTACGAGCAGTACTTC; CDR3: CASSPQTGLAAFYEQYF
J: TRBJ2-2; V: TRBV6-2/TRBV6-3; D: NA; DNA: TGTGCCAGCAGTACAACCGGGGAGCTGTTTTTT; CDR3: CASSTTGELFF
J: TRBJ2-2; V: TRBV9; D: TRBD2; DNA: TGTGCCAGCAGCGTAGAGGCTAGCGGGGCTACCGGGGAGCTGTTTTTT; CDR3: CASSVEASGATGELFF